The present TCR beta chain was sequenced within a study of lymphopenia after photon versus proton radiotherapy. Overall study results and limits: Photon-treated patients lost naive T cells and TCR diversity; proton-treated stayed stable. Better survival with proton therapy was suggested as possible, not demonstrated. After the lymphocyte nadir, photon-treated repertoires showed oligoclonal expansion, especially of CD8+ Temra cells.

To note about this clone: The antigen remains undetermined.

Some clones are missing from TCRdb's copy, which holds only in-frame ones; the method was immunoSEQ multiplex PCR. Here the sample spans 55,000 to 70,000 clones, approximately 87% being singletons. The CDR3 extends over 16 amino acids. Germline V gene sequence: CDR1 LGHNA, CDR2 YSLEER. V shed 0 bases, J shed 4 bases, and the junction held 6 bases outside the gene matches. The chain has TRBV4-3 and TRBJ2-5; 9 nucleotides align to TRBD2. This sequence originates from an elderly man with esophageal cancer. This material consisted of peripheral blood, taken from a patient treated with proton-based radiotherapy. The CDR3 spells CASSQDPAGGGETQYF. For the CDR3, the DNA is TGCGCCAGCAGCCAAGATCCAGCGGGGGGAGGAGAGACCCAGTACTTC.